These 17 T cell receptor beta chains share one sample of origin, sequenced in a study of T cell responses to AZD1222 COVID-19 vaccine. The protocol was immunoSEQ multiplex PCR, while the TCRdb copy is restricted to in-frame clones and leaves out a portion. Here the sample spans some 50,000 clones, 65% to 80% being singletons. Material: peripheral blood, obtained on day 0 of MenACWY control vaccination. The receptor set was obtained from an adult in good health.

CDR3 region: CASSSGLAASNYGYTF. The CDR3 coding sequence is TGTGCCAGCAGCTCGGGACTGGCGGCTTCTAACTATGGCTACACCTTC. The rearrangement joins TRBV7-9 to TRBJ1-2; perhaps TRBD1 as D (5 bases). This CDR3 spans 16 amino acids. Deletions cut 4 bases from V and 0 bases from J, with 15 bases between. Germline V gene sequence: CDR1 SEHNR, CDR2 FQNEAQ (reference sequence). The whole variable domain, filled in from reference TRBV7-9 and TRBJ1-2, reads DTGVSQNPRHKITKRGQNVTFRCDPISEHNRLYWYRQTLGQGPEFLTYFQNEAQLEKSRLLSDRFSAERPKGSFSTLEIQRTEQGDSAMYLCASSSGLAASNYGYTFGSGTRLTVV.

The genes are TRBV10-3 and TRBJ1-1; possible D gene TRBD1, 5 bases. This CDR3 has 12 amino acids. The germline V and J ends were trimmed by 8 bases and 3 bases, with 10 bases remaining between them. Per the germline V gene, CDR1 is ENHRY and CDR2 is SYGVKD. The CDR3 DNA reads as TGTGCCATCGGGGCCAGGGACACTGAAGCTTTCTTT. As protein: CAIGARDTEAFF.

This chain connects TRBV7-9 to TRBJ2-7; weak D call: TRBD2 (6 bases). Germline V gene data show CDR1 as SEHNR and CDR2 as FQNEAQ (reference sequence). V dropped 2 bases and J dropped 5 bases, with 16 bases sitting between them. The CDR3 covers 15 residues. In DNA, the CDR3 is TGTGCCAGCAGCTTATATAGATCTTCGGGGGACGAGCAGTACTTC. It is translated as CASSLYRSSGDEQYF.

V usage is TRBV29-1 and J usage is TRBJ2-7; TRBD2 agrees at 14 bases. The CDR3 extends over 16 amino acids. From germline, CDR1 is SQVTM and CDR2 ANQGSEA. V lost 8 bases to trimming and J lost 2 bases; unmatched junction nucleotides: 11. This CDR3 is CSFTGLAGVPPYEQYF. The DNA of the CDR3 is TGCAGCTTTACGGGACTAGCGGGAGTTCCCCCCTACGAGCAGTACTTC.

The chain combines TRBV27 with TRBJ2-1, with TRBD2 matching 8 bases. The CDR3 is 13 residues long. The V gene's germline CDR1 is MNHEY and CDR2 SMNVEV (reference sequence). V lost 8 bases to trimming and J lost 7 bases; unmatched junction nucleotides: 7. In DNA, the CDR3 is TGTGCCAGCCGAACCGGGGGGGGAAATGAGCAGTTCTTC. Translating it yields CASRTGGGNEQFF.

DNA of the CDR3: TGTGCCAGCAGTTTAGGCGGGAGAAGATCTTTAGATACGCAGTATTTT. Its translation: CASSLGGRRSLDTQYF. The rearrangement uses TRBV6-5 and TRBJ2-3; 7 bases align to TRBD2. Germline V gene data show CDR1 as MNHEY and CDR2 as SVGAGI. V shed 4 bases, J shed 5 bases, and the junction held 12 bases outside the gene matches. The CDR3 runs to 16 residues.

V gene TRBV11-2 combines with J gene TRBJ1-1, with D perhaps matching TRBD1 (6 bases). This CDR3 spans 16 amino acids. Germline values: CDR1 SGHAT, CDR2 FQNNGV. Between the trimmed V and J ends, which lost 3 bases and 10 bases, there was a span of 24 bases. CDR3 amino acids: CASSLSVTGIGGAAFF. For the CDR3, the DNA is TGTGCCAGCAGCTTGTCGGTAACAGGGATAGGAGGAGCAGCTTTCTTT.

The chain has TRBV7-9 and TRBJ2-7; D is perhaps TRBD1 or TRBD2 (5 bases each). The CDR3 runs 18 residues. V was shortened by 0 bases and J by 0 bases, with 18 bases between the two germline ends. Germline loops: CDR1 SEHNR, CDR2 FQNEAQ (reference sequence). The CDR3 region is CASSLARPISGGSYEQYF. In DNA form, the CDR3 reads TGTGCCAGCAGCTTAGCCCGACCTATTAGTGGGGGCTCCTACGAGCAGTACTTC. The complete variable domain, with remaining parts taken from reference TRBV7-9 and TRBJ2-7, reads DTGVSQNPRHKITKRGQNVTFRCDPISEHNRLYWYRQTLGQGPEFLTYFQNEAQLEKSRLLSDRFSAERPKGSFSTLEIQRTEQGDSAMYLCASSLARPISGGSYEQYFGPGTRLTVT.

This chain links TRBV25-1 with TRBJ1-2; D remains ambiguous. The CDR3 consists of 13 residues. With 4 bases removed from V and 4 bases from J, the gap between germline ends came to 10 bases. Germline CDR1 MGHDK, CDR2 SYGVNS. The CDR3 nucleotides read TGTGCCAGCAGTGCCACTGAGGGCTATGGCTACACCTTC. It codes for CASSATEGYGYTF.

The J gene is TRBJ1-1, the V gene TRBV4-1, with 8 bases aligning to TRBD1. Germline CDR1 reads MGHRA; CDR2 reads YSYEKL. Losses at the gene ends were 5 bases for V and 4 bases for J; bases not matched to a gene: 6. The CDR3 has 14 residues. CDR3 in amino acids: CASSKPTGVTEAFF. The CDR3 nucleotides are TGCGCCAGCAGCAAACCGACAGGGGTCACTGAAGCTTTCTTT.

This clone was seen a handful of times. The DNA for the CDR3 is TGTGCCAGCAGTGACGGGTCGGGGGCCAACGTCCTGACTTTC. As protein: CASSDGSGANVLTF. The chain has TRBV6-4 and TRBJ2-6; D call uncertain. There are 14 residues in the CDR3. CDR1 and CDR2 (germline): MRHNA, SNTAGT. V was pared by 2 bases and J by 4 bases, with 6 bases between.

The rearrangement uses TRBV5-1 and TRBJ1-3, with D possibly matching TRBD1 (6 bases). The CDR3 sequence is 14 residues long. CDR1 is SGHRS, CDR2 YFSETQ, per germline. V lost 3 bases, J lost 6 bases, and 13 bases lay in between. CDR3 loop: CASSSTGHLNTIYF. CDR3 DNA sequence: TGCGCCAGCAGCTCAACAGGGCATCTAAACACCATATATTTT. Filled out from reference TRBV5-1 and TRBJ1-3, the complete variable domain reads KAGVTQTPRYLIKTRGQQVTLSCSPISGHRSVSWYQQTPGQGLQFLFEYFSETQRNKGNFPGRFSGRQFSNSRSEMNVSTLELGDSALYLCASSSTGHLNTIYFGEGSWLTVV.

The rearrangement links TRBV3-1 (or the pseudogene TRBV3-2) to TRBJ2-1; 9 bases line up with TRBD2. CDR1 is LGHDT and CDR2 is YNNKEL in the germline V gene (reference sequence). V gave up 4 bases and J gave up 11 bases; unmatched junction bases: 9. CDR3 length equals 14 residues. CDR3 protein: CASSRSFSGGKQFF. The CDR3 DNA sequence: TGTGCCAGCAGCCGGTCGTTTAGCGGGGGCAAGCAGTTCTTC.

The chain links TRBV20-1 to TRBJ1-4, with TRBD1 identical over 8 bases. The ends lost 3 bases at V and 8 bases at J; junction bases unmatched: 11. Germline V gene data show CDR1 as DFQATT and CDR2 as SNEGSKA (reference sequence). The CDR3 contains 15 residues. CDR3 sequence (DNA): TGCAGTGCTAGTATGATGCAGGGGGCGAACGAAAAACTGTTTTTT. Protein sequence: CSASMMQGANEKLFF.

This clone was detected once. The CDR3 region is CASRRTGENSPLHF. The CDR3 nucleotides read TGTGCCAGCAGGCGGACAGGTGAAAATTCACCCCTCCACTTT. The V and J genes are TRBV4-2 and TRBJ1-6; 7 positions match TRBD1. Trimming took 6 bases from V and 7 from J; bases not matched to a gene: 6. The CDR3 covers 14 residues. The V gene's germline CDR1 is LGHNA and CDR2 YNFKEQ.

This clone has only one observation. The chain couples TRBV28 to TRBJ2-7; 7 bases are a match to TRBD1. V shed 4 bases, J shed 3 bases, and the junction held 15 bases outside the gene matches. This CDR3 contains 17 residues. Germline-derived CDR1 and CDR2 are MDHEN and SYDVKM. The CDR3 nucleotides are TGTGCCAGCAGTTCGCCATTGACCGGGACAGAGGACTACGAGCAGTACTTC. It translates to CASSSPLTGTEDYEQYF.

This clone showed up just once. CDR3 DNA: TGTGCCAGCAGCCCGGGGACAGGGGACGGCAATCAGCCCCAGCATTTT. Its translation is CASSPGTGDGNQPQHF. The chain couples TRBV4-2 to TRBJ1-5; 10 nucleotides align to TRBD1. Per germline, CDR1 LGHNA and CDR2 YNFKEQ. Trimming removed 4 bases from V and 2 bases from J; junction bases left unmatched: 5. The CDR3 loop spans 16 amino acids.